The 32 T cell receptor beta chains listed next were all sequenced from one sample in a study of T cell changes during pregnancy in multiple sclerosis. Only in-frame clones appear in the TCRdb table, and some are missing; sequencing was by immunoSEQ multiplex PCR. The sample contains some 40,000 clones, about 92% of which appear only once. The sample consisted of CD8+ T cells from peripheral blood mononuclear cells, taken in the third trimester of pregnancy. The source of these receptors is a female donor with multiple sclerosis, enrolled in a pregnancy study.

This sequence joins TRBV13 and TRBJ1-2; TRBD1 aligns across 10 bases. V gave up 6 bases and J gave up 6 bases; unmatched junction bases: 1. The CDR3 extends over 12 amino acids. The germline gives CDR1 PRHDT, CDR2 FYEKMQ (reference sequence). The CDR3 nucleotides are TGTGCCAGCAGGACAGGGGGCGATGGCTACACCTTC. It translates to CASRTGGDGYTF.

The chain carries TRBV10-1 and TRBJ2-1, with 12 positions matching TRBD2. The CDR3 runs 15 residues. The germline V gene encodes CDR1 WNHNN and CDR2 SYGVQD (reference sequence). V shed 5 bases and J 9 bases; nucleotides not matched to a gene: 8. Here the CDR3 DNA reads TGCGCCAGCAGTTCTTCTAGCGGGGGGGCTCGTGAGCAGTTCTTC. This encodes CASSSSSGGAREQFF.

V and J are TRBV12-5 and TRBJ2-7; TRBD1 aligns across 11 bases. The CDR3 totals 13 residues. V dropped 11 bases and J dropped 3; count of bases not matched to a gene: 6. Germline V lookup: CDR1 LGHNT, CDR2 FRNRAP. This chain's CDR3 is CASAGTGGYEQYF. In DNA form, the CDR3 reads TGTGCTTCCGCCGGGACAGGGGGCTACGAGCAGTACTTC.

The chain is built from TRBV27 and TRBJ1-4; 7 bases are a match to TRBD1. The CDR3 is made up of 14 amino acids. The germline CDR1 and CDR2 sequences are MNHEY and SMNVEV (reference sequence). V dropped 4 bases and J dropped 3; count of bases not matched to a gene: 2. This CDR3 reads CASSWQGANEKLFF. The CDR3 DNA follows: TGTGCCAGCAGTTGGCAGGGGGCTAATGAAAAACTGTTTTTT.

The rearrangement links TRBV7-2 to TRBJ1-2; D gene unclear. This CDR3 has 14 residues. Germline CDR1 reads SGHTA; CDR2 reads FQGNSA. V shed 0 bases and J shed 0 bases, with 5 bases lying between them. CDR3 in amino acids: CASSLAHSNYGYTF. The CDR3 DNA reads TGTGCCAGCAGCTTAGCACATTCTAACTATGGCTACACCTTC.

This clone was seen a handful of times. The J gene is TRBJ1-6, the V gene TRBV6-4; 10 bases map to TRBD1. The trim removed 6 bases at V and 9 bases at J, leaving 2 bases unmatched. The CDR3 spans 13 residues. The V gene's germline CDR1 is MRHNA and CDR2 SNTAGT. In DNA, the CDR3 is TGTGCCAGCAGCCGGGACAGGGGTTCACCCCTCCACTTT. This codes for CASSRDRGSPLHF.

Here the CDR3 DNA reads TGTGCCAGCACCACGACTTTCCGGGTTTGGGGCTACACCTTC. Encoded protein: CASTTTFRVWGYTF. The chain has TRBV5-5 and TRBJ1-2; no definite D call. Trimming removed 6 bases from V and 8 bases from J, with 20 bases in between. The CDR3 is 14 amino acids. Germline V CDR1 and CDR2: SGHKS, YYEKEE (reference sequence).

The chain employs TRBV27 and TRBJ2-6; perhaps TRBD1 as D (5 bases). Germline lookup yields CDR1 MNHEY and CDR2 SMNVEV (reference sequence). The CDR3 sequence is 15 residues long. The V end lost 6 bases, the J end lost 0 bases, and 9 bases lay between the germline ends. CDR3: CASSHDSSGANVLTF. CDR3 in DNA: TGTGCCAGCAGCCACGACAGCTCTGGGGCCAACGTCCTGACTTTC.

This clone came up a few times. The chain couples TRBV4-1 to TRBJ2-5, with 7 nucleotides matching TRBD2. The V segment lost 2 bases and the J segment 5 bases; nucleotides outside the gene matches: 8. In germline, CDR1 is MGHRA, CDR2 YSYEKL. This CDR3 has 15 residues. The CDR3 sequence: CASSQLAGEGETQYF. The CDR3 nucleotides are TGCGCCAGCAGCCAACTAGCTGGGGAGGGGGAGACCCAGTACTTC.

The rearrangement links TRBV2 to TRBJ1-4; the D is unclear. The CDR3 length is 15 residues. Germline V gene lookup returns CDR1 SNHLY and CDR2 FYNNEI. The germline V and J ends were trimmed by 6 bases and 7 bases, with 18 bases remaining between them. The CDR3 spells CASSPGITYGEKLFF. The CDR3 DNA reads as TGTGCCAGCAGCCCGGGTATAACCTATGGTGAAAAACTGTTTTTT.

The chain is built from TRBV6-1 and TRBJ1-1; D remains unclear. The CDR3 sequence is 12 residues long. V lost 8 bases, J lost 3 bases, and 10 bases lay in between. The germline gives CDR1 MNHNS, CDR2 SASEGT. The CDR3 DNA follows: TGTGCCAGCCGGTCGGGATACACTGAAGCTTTCTTT. It translates to CASRSGYTEAFF.

This clone was seen only once. The rearrangement uses TRBV5-6 and TRBJ2-3; 7 nucleotides align to TRBD1. The V segment lost 1 base and the J segment 6 bases; nucleotides outside the gene matches: 8. The CDR3 has 15 amino acids. Germline V CDR1 and CDR2: SGHDT, YYEEEE. The CDR3 loop is CASSLNRGFFDTQYF. The CDR3, as DNA: TGTGCCAGCAGCTTGAACAGGGGATTTTTTGATACGCAGTATTTT.

The V and J genes are TRBV5-1 and TRBJ2-2, with TRBD2 matching 11 bases. This CDR3 has 16 residues. Looked up from germline, CDR1 is SGHRS and CDR2 is YFSETQ. The junction had 10 bases not matched to a gene; V was cut back by 5 bases and J by 7 bases. In DNA, the CDR3 is TGCGCCAGCAGGGTCGCTCTAGCGGGGGGCGACGGGGAGCTGTTTTTT. It yields the protein CASRVALAGGDGELFF.

The V call is TRBV11-1, the J call TRBJ2-7; TRBD2 matches at 8 bases. The CDR3 spans 15 residues. CDR1 SGHAT and CDR2 FQDESV come from the germline V gene (reference sequence). After removal of 4 bases from V and 0 bases from J, the junction contained 5 bases not matched to a gene. The CDR3 sequence: CASSSQAGDSYEQYF. Written as DNA, the CDR3 is TGTGCCAGCAGCTCGCAAGCGGGAGACTCCTACGAGCAGTACTTC.

The chain is built from TRBV2 and TRBJ2-2; 7 nucleotides agree with TRBD1. The germline gives CDR1 SNHLY, CDR2 FYNNEI. V gave up 6 bases and J gave up 7 bases; unmatched junction bases: 8. The CDR3 spans 14 residues. The CDR3: CASSTGEWIGELFF. The CDR3 region has the DNA TGTGCCAGCAGCACAGGGGAATGGATCGGGGAGCTGTTTTTT.

The chain joins TRBV7-8 to TRBJ2-3; D may be TRBD1 (6 bases). Trimming left V 5 bases short and J 0 bases short, with 15 bases between. The CDR3 totals 16 residues. Germline V gene sequence: CDR1 SGHVS, CDR2 FQNEAQ. The CDR3 DNA sequence: TGTGCCAGCAGCATCTGGACAGAGATTAGCACAGATACGCAGTATTTT. This gives the protein CASSIWTEISTDTQYF.

This sequence joins TRBV11-2 and TRBJ2-1, with TRBD2 matching over 11 bases. Trimming took 6 bases from V and 7 from J; bases not matched to a gene: 8. CDR3 length equals 15 residues. CDR1 SGHAT and CDR2 FQNNGV come from the germline V gene. CDR3 coding DNA: TGTGCCAGCAGACACCCGGGACTAGCGGTAAATGAGCAGTTCTTC. Its translation is CASRHPGLAVNEQFF.

The V call is TRBV6-5, the J call TRBJ2-2; 9 bases line up with TRBD1. The germline V gene has CDR1 MNHEY and CDR2 SVGAGI. This CDR3 has 16 residues. After removal of 4 bases from V and 4 bases from J, the junction contained 7 bases not matched to a gene. The chain's CDR3 is CASSSPGQGLTGELFF. The CDR3 DNA reads TGTGCCAGCAGTTCCCCGGGACAGGGCCTCACCGGGGAGCTGTTTTTT.

The V gene is TRBV2, the J gene TRBJ1-3, with 7 bases fitting TRBD1. The CDR3 has 14 amino acids. V lost 8 bases to trimming and J lost 3 bases; unmatched junction nucleotides: 7. Germline lookup yields CDR1 SNHLY and CDR2 FYNNEI. The DNA of the CDR3 is TGTGCCAGCGTACCGACAGGGAGTGGAAACACCATATATTTT. It specifies CASVPTGSGNTIYF.

J is TRBJ2-3 and V is TRBV2; the D gene is possibly TRBD1 (5 bases). This CDR3 comprises 15 residues. V was pared by 1 base and J by 2 bases, with 10 bases between. In germline, CDR1 is SNHLY, CDR2 FYNNEI. The CDR3 loop is CASSEGQRVTDTQYF. In DNA form, the CDR3 reads TGTGCCAGCAGTGAAGGACAGCGCGTCACAGATACGCAGTATTTT.

V and J are TRBV10-1 and TRBJ2-3; D gene ambiguous. V was clipped by 6 bases and J by 4 bases, with 5 bases between them. The CDR3 contains 11 residues. From germline, CDR1 is WNHNN and CDR2 SYGVQD (reference sequence). CDR3 DNA sequence: TGCGCCAGCAGGCGCGCAGATACGCAGTATTTT. Protein: CASRRADTQYF.

This chain uses TRBV6-5 with TRBJ1-1, with D perhaps TRBD1 (5 bases). CDR1 is MNHEY and CDR2 is SVGAGI in the germline V gene. The germline V and J ends were trimmed by 6 bases and 3 bases, with 14 bases remaining between them. The CDR3 runs 14 residues. CDR3 in DNA: TGTGCCAGCAGCCCGACAGAAGGCTACACTGAAGCTTTCTTT. It is translated as CASSPTEGYTEAFF.

The rearrangement uses TRBV15 and TRBJ1-5; D ambiguous. This CDR3 has 15 amino acids. The germline CDR1 and CDR2 sequences are LNHNV and YYDKDF (reference sequence). Trimming pared 5 bases from V and 5 bases from J, leaving 16 bases between. CDR3 in amino acids: CATSSREPGDQPQHF. DNA of the CDR3: TGTGCCACCAGCTCCCGGGAACCAGGCGATCAGCCCCAGCATTTT.

This sequence joins TRBV4-1 and TRBJ1-1; D remains unclear. In germline, CDR1 is MGHRA, CDR2 YSYEKL. The CDR3 is 14 residues long. Trimming shortened V by 1 base and J by 0 bases, and 6 bases separated the two germline ends. CDR3 sequence: CASSQAEVNTEAFF. The CDR3 bases are TGCGCCAGCAGCCAAGCAGAGGTGAACACTGAAGCTTTCTTT.

The chain has TRBV5-5 and TRBJ2-1; 12 positions match TRBD2. The V gene end was trimmed by 4 bases and the J gene end by 5 bases; junction bases not matched to a gene: 7. This CDR3 region has 16 residues. CDR1 is SGHKS and CDR2 is YYEKEE in the germline V gene (reference sequence). CDR3 sequence (DNA): TGTGCCAGCAGCCTTCCTAGCGGGGGGGCTGACAATGAGCAGTTCTTC. Residues: CASSLPSGGADNEQFF.

The chain is built from TRBV9 and TRBJ2-1, with a possible D match to TRBD2 (6 bases). Trimming removed 3 bases at V and 11 bases at J, with 15 bases between. Germline CDR1 is SGDLS and CDR2 is YYNGEE. The CDR3 totals 13 residues. CDR3 in amino acids: CASSESPGLQQFF. The CDR3 nucleotides read TGTGCCAGCAGCGAGTCCCCGGGACTCCAGCAGTTCTTC.

This clone was found once. The chain uses TRBV25-1 and TRBJ1-6; D unresolved. The CDR3 runs 15 residues. Trimming left V 4 bases short and J 0 bases short, with 7 bases between. Germline V gene data show CDR1 as MGHDK and CDR2 as SYGVNS. The CDR3 DNA reads as TGTGCCAGCAGTGGGGCGAGCTCCTATAATTCACCCCTCCACTTT. It translates to CASSGASSYNSPLHF.

CDR3 residues: CASSPGTGGETQYF. The CDR3 bases are TGTGCCAGCAGCCCAGGGACAGGGGGAGAGACCCAGTACTTC. The J gene is TRBJ2-5, the V gene TRBV6-5; 11 positions match TRBD1. Germline V gene data show CDR1 as MNHEY and CDR2 as SVGAGI. The CDR3 totals 14 residues. J gave up 4 bases and V 6 bases, and 4 bases lay outside the gene matches.

The chain recombines TRBV6-1 with TRBJ2-7; 8 bases agree with TRBD1. V was pared by 6 bases and J by 6 bases, with 13 bases of the junction left unmatched. This CDR3 region has 15 residues. The germline gives CDR1 MNHNS, CDR2 SASEGT. DNA for the CDR3: TGTGCCAGCAGAGGTCGTGATCCACAGGGGGGCGAGCAGTACTTC. This encodes CASRGRDPQGGEQYF.

A single count supports this clone. The rearrangement uses TRBV6-5 and TRBJ2-7, with 13 nucleotides matching TRBD2. Germline CDR1 MNHEY, CDR2 SVGAGI. CDR3 length: 15 residues. The V segment lost 5 bases and the J segment 2 bases; nucleotides outside the gene matches: 3. CDR3 coding DNA: TGTGCCAGCAGTCTACTAGCGGGGGGGCCCTACGAGCAGTACTTC. Protein: CASSLLAGGPYEQYF.

The chain combines TRBV11-2 with TRBJ2-5; D uncertain. The CDR3 has 15 amino acids. CDR1 and CDR2 (germline): SGHAT, FQNNGV. V gave up 0 bases and J gave up 2 bases, with 10 bases separating them. CDR3 amino acids: CASSLERLTQETQYF. The CDR3 DNA is TGTGCCAGCAGCTTAGAGAGGCTGACGCAAGAGACCCAGTACTTC.

This chain links TRBV27 with TRBJ1-1; D possibly corresponds to TRBD1 (5 bases). V was trimmed by 7 bases and J by 7 bases, leaving 10 bases between them. The CDR3 loop spans 11 amino acids. The germline gives CDR1 MNHEY, CDR2 SMNVEV (reference sequence). CDR3 in amino acids: CASTVGGEAFF. The CDR3 bases are TGTGCCAGCACCGTGGGGGGTGAAGCTTTCTTT.